The 14 T cell receptor beta chains below come from one sample, sequenced in a study of blood T cells in healthy people across ages. The second PCR ran about 6 to 12 cycles with a sample-barcoded 5' primer and J-beta primers. TCRdb independently ran MiXCR on the 5' RACE reads; one entry per CDR3 protein. Among some 760,000 distinct CDR3 sequences listed, 20% to 25% were seen once. The same sample was also used in a study of T cells of mothers and their children.

The sample was blood. The receptors come from a boy aged 5-17 years in good health.

J is TRBJ2-5 and V is TRBV4-2; tentative D call: TRBD1 (5 bases). The J call may be faulty, since TRBJ2-7 better matches the DNA end. CDR3 size: 14 residues. Germline values: CDR1 LGHNA, CDR2 YNFKEQ. The CDR3 region has the DNA TGTGCCAGCAGCCGTATACCTCAGGGAAACGAGCAGTACTTC. As protein: CASSRIPQGNEQYF.

This clonotype showed up just once. The V and J genes are TRBV13 and TRBJ1-1, with D unresolved. Germline CDR1 PRHDT, CDR2 FYEKMQ (reference sequence). V lost 10 bases and J 2 bases, leaving 14 bases between the germline ends. The CDR3 length is 13 residues. As DNA, the CDR3 is TGTGCCACTTTCAGAGGGCCTAACACTGAAGCTTTCTTT. It specifies CATFRGPNTEAFF.

Points on this clonotype: A much more abundant neighbour one base away suggests this may be a read error. The chain employs TRBV6-6 and TRBJ1-5; 9 bases match TRBD1. Germline CDR1 reads MNHNY; CDR2 reads SVGAGI (reference sequence). Trimming cost V 6 bases and J 0 bases; bases outside gene matches: 3. There are 15 residues in the CDR3. The CDR3 DNA reads TGTGCCAGCAGCCGGGACAGGGATAGCAATCAGCCCCAGCATTTT. This gives the protein CASSRDRDSNQPQHF.

This clonotype was counted a few times. The rearrangement uses TRBV12-5 and TRBJ2-1; D call uncertain. From germline, CDR1 is LGHNT and CDR2 FRNRAP. Trimming stripped 2 bases from V and 8 bases from J, with 4 bases between. The CDR3 runs to 11 residues. The CDR3: CASGLIHEQFF. The CDR3 coding sequence is TGTGCTAGTGGTTTGATCCATGAGCAGTTCTTC.

The V and J genes are TRBV12-5 and TRBJ2-1; D is unclear. The J call may be wrong; the DNA end is better matched by TRBJ2-7. Germline values: CDR1 LGHNT, CDR2 FRNRAP. The length of the CDR3 is 19 residues. CDR3: CASGLVTPSPRTPSYEQYF. CDR3 bases: TGTGCTAGTGGTTTGGTCACGCCCTCGCCGAGGACCCCCTCCTACGAGCAGTACTTC.

This sequence joins TRBV10-3 and TRBJ2-7; D gene uncertain. V shed 3 bases and J shed 5 bases, with 11 bases lying between them. The CDR3 consists of 13 residues. Germline V gives CDR1 ENHRY, CDR2 SYGVKD. CDR3 region: CAISENLGNEQYF. The DNA of the CDR3 is TGTGCCATCAGTGAAAATTTAGGCAACGAGCAGTACTTC.

The genes are TRBV15 and TRBJ2-3; D is possibly TRBD1 or TRBD2 (5 bases each). CDR1 is LNHNV, CDR2 YYDKDF, per germline (reference sequence). Trimming pared 0 bases from V and 7 bases from J, leaving 17 bases between. The CDR3 consists of 16 residues. The CDR3 nucleotides are TGTGCCACCAGCAGAGATCCTGGGACCGAGGGGAATACGCAGTATTTT. Amino acids: CATSRDPGTEGNTQYF.

The chain combines TRBV20-1 with TRBJ2-1; TRBD2 matches at 10 bases. Losses at the gene ends were 6 bases for V and 4 bases for J; bases not matched to a gene: 9. The CDR3 sequence is 15 residues long. CDR1 and CDR2 (germline): DFQATT, SNEGSKA (reference sequence). CDR3 sequence reads: CSASRASGGYNEQFF. In nucleotides, the CDR3 is TGCAGTGCCTCCAGGGCTAGCGGGGGTTACAATGAGCAGTTCTTC.

DNA of the CDR3: TGTGCCAGCAGTTTATTGGCTTCCTATAATTCACCCCTCCACTTT. Translating gives CASSLLASYNSPLHF. This chain joins TRBV28 and TRBJ1-6; D remains unclear. The CDR3 is 15 residues long. Germline loops: CDR1 MDHEN, CDR2 SYDVKM. V was cut by 1 base and J by 1 base, with 5 bases left in between.

This clonotype was recorded a few times. The chain employs TRBV7-2 and TRBJ2-1; TRBD1 matches 11 bases. Germline trimming cut 3 bases from V and 4 bases from J; bases unmatched to any gene: 8. This CDR3 region has 17 residues. The germline gives CDR1 SGHTA, CDR2 FQGNSA. CDR3 in amino acids: CASSFPRTGGGYNEQFF. The CDR3 region has the DNA TGTGCCAGCAGCTTTCCGCGGACAGGGGGCGGATACAATGAGCAGTTCTTC.

This clonotype was observed a handful of times. This rearrangement joins TRBV10-3 to TRBJ2-5, with D unclear. The germline CDR1 and CDR2 sequences are ENHRY and SYGVKD. The germline V and J ends were trimmed by 6 bases and 2 bases, with 4 bases remaining between them. CDR3 length equals 11 residues. In DNA, the CDR3 is TGTGCCATCAGGAATCAAGAGACCCAGTACTTC. Translating gives CAIRNQETQYF.

A remark on this clonotype: Compared with germline, one end of the junction differs, possibly owing to a read error. The V and J genes are TRBV28 and TRBJ1-5; D not certain. Per the germline V gene, CDR1 is MDHEN and CDR2 is SYDVKM. The CDR3 consists of 16 residues. CDR3 nucleotides: TGTGCCAGCAGTTTACCGGCAGCCTATAGCAATCAGCCCCGGCATTTT. Translation gives CASSLPAAYSNQPRHF. The full variable domain, completed using reference TRBV28 and TRBJ1-5, is DVKVTQSSRYLVKRTGEKVFLECVQDMDHENMFWYRQDPGLGLRLIYFSYDVKMKEKGDIPEGYSVSREKKERFSLILESASTNQTSMYLCASSLPAAYSNQPRHFGDGTRLSIL.

This clonotype turned up a few times. The chain carries TRBV5-6 and TRBJ2-1; TRBD2 matches at 7 bases. Trimming took 6 bases from V and 12 from J; bases not matched to a gene: 12. Germline loops: CDR1 SGHDT, CDR2 YYEEEE. CDR3 length: 13 residues. The CDR3 region is CASTLSGWSAQFF. CDR3 nucleotides: TGTGCCAGCACCCTTAGCGGGTGGAGCGCGCAGTTCTTC.

Points on this clonotype: Being one base from a much bigger clone, this may be a read error. The rearrangement uses TRBV6-2 or TRBV6-3 and TRBJ2-5; 9 bases line up with TRBD2. Germline CDR1 MNHEY, CDR2 SVGEGT. The J segment lost 3 bases and the V segment lost 6 bases, leaving 2 bases of the junction unmatched. The CDR3 length is 13 residues. The CDR3 loop is CASRSSGEETQYF. The CDR3 DNA reads as TGTGCCAGCAGATCTAGCGGGGAAGAGACCCAGTACTTC.